This T cell receptor (beta chain) was captured in a study of cytomegalovirus exposure and HLA in healthy donors. Primers: 60 Vbeta forward and 13 Jbeta reverse. Per the authors' pipeline: The count from a later analysis was 65 million to 90 million unique TCR beta chains, 9.5 million to 11 million of them shared. Sequencing was performed with immunoSEQ multiplex PCR; in TCRdb, only in-frame clones are kept and a portion is missing. V and J calls and clone size follow that table, whereas D and trimming were derived from the DNA. The sample carries 150,000 to 200,000 clones, 84% recorded once. Sequenced material: PBMCs. This sequence was found in a man aged 18-30 years in good health and CMV-seronegative.

The CDR3 bases are TGTGCCAGCAGCTCGGACAGGGGGGCAGATACGCAGTATTTT. Protein product: CASSSDRGADTQYF. V usage is TRBV7-3 and J usage is TRBJ2-3; 10 bases align to TRBD1. Germline V gives CDR1 SGHTA, CDR2 FQGTGA. V trimming: 4 bases; J trimming: 4 bases; junction bases outside the gene matches: 2. This CDR3 comprises 14 residues.